The sequence of this T cell receptor beta chain was determined in a study of blood T cell repertoires in COVID-19. Study overall: Sources were T cells, B-cell-depleted T cells, or PBMCs; the material itself was cDNA or gDNA.

V gave up 1 base and J gave up 1 base, with 17 bases separating them. CDR1 and CDR2 (germline): LGHNT, FRNRAP. The CDR3 loop spans 18 amino acids. Original processing methods: How many nucleated cells were present was estimated from reference gene primer amplification. This table comes from immunoSEQ multiplex PCR, and its TCRdb copy is limited to in-frame clones, with some not included. That table is the source of V, J and clone size, and D and trimming were worked out from the DNA. The sample records around 290,000 clones, roughly 86% being singletons. Enrollees, about 18 to 89 years old, lived in some 24 US areas.

Material for sequencing was PBMCs or T cells enriched from blood (not recorded which). This sequence originates from a young woman who had recovered from COVID-19. V usage is TRBV12-5 and J usage is TRBJ1-5; D ambiguous. Here the CDR3 reads CASGLAFQEARSNQPQHF. The CDR3 nucleotides read TGTGCTAGTGGTTTGGCCTTTCAGGAGGCCCGAAGCAATCAGCCCCAGCATTTT. Drawing the rest from reference TRBV12-5 and TRBJ1-5, the complete variable domain is DARVTQTPRHKVTEMGQEVTMRCQPILGHNTVFWYRQTMMQGLELLAYFRNRAPLDDSGMPKDRFSAEMPDATLATLKIQPSEPRDSAVYFCASGLAFQEARSNQPQHFGDGTRLSIL.